The TCR beta chain described here comes from a study of T cell repertoires in cytomegalovirus infection. Background on the study: It can be stated that public TCR beta signatures indicated CMV infection as well as a matching HLA type. Findings and limits, study-wide: Clonotypes of TCR beta that were HLA-C-restricted and CMV-specific dominated the ex vivo response.

TCRdb reprocessed the reads via MiXCR and lists one record per CDR3 protein. The sample yields 310,000 or so distinct CDR3 sequences, roughly 25% seen once. Looked up from germline, CDR1 is MNHEY and CDR2 is SVGEGT. The ends were cut back, 0 bases at V and 5 bases at J, with 9 bases in the middle. This CDR3 is built from 14 residues. This clonotype was counted only a few times. Antigen specificity is unknown. Sequenced here: cultured PBMCs, sampled from culture after CMV antigen stimulation. The clonotype was recovered from a human donor in good health (CMV status not recorded). Some clones in this sample may be carry-over from other donors' samples. This chain links TRBV6-2 or TRBV6-3 with TRBJ2-3; tentative D call: TRBD2 (6 bases). Here the CDR3 DNA reads TGTGCCAGCAGTTACTCGCGGGACGGAGATACGCAGTATTTT. Amino acid sequence: CASSYSRDGDTQYF.